Only one count was recorded for the clone carrying this TCR beta chain. Its antigen is currently unknown. Profiling relied on immunoSEQ multiplex PCR, and the TCRdb table lists in-frame clones only, not all of them. The data contain 75,000 to 95,000 clones, approximately 89% of them seen just once; the ten biggest clones take up 0.35%. This sample is part of a study of graft-versus-host responses after intestinal transplantation. Study background: Following induction with anti-thymocyte globulin, all recipients were given tacrolimus and steroids for approximately 3 years.

Study-level findings and limits: The study found high graft-versus-host to host-versus-graft clonal ratios in allografts of patients with graft-donor T cell macrochimerism. Researchers found peak circulating GvH clone levels linked to early post-transplant HvG declines.

Trimming removed 10 bases from V and 4 bases from J, with 14 bases in between. Germline V gives CDR1 SNHLY, CDR2 FYNNEI. The CDR3 spans 13 residues. The rearrangement links TRBV2 to TRBJ2-1, with a possible D match to TRBD2 (5 bases). The TCR sequence derives from a human donor who was the organ donor for an intestinal transplant. The sample was unstimulated CD4+ T cells sorted from spleen or lymph node cells, taken before transplant. CDR3 coding DNA: TGTGCCACTCGGGCTAGCCTGTACAATGAGCAGTTCTTC. It codes for CATRASLYNEQFF.